Sequencing of this T cell receptor beta chain was carried out in a study of post-analysis software for immune sequencing data. Study in general: Disease courses included relapsing-remitting, secondary progressive and progressive-relapsing multiple sclerosis.

Germline loops: CDR1 SQVTM, CDR2 ANQGSEA. Germline trimming cut 3 bases from V and 9 bases from J; bases unmatched to any gene: 6. The CDR3 runs to 14 residues. Unique-molecular-identifier-tagged TCR beta cDNA libraries were used. Input populations of 1 to 10 million T cells gave rise to around 480,000 cDNA molecules. TCRdb used MiXCR to reprocess the PCR reads, holding one entry per CDR3 protein. The data contain 500,000 to 600,000 distinct CDR3 sequences, roughly 45% of them singletons. The study's findings and limits: TRBV5-6, TRBV5-1 and TRBV20-1 belonged to a set of roughly five TRBV segments that were more frequent in patients than controls.

In regard to this clonotype: What it binds is not known.

The origin of this receptor is a girl under 18 with multiple sclerosis. Specimen: blood. The chain combines TRBV29-1 with TRBJ2-4, with 12 bases that match TRBD2. CDR3 amino acids: CSVDPLAGGGIQYF. The CDR3 DNA follows: TGCAGCGTTGATCCACTAGCGGGGGGTGGCATTCAGTACTTC. Variable domain in full (rest from reference TRBV29-1 and TRBJ2-4): SAVISQKPSRDICQRGTSLTIQCQVDSQVTMMFWYRQQPGQSLTLIATANQGSEATYESGFVIDKFPISRPNLTFSTLTVSNMSPEDSSIYLCSVDPLAGGGIQYFGAGTRLSVL.